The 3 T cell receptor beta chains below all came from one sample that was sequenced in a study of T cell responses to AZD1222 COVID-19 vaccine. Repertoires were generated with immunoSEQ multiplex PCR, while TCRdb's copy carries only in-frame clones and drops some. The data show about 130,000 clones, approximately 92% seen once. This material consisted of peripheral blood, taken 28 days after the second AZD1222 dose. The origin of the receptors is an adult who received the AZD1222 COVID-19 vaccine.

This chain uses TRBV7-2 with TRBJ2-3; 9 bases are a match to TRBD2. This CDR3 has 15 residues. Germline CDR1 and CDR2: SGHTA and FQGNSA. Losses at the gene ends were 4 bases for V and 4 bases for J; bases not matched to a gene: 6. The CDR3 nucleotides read TGTGCCAGCAGCTCGCCGGGACTAGCTTCAGATACGCAGTATTTT. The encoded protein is CASSSPGLASDTQYF.

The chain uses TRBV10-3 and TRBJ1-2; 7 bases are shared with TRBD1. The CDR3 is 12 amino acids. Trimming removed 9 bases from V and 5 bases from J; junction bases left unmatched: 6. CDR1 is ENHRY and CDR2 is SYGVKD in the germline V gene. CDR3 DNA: TGTGCCATAGCCTCACAGGGGTATGGCTACACCTTC. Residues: CAIASQGYGYTF.

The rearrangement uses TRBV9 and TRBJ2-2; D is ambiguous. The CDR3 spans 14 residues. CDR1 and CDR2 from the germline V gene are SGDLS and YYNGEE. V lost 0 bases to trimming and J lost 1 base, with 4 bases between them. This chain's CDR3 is CASSVARNTGELFF. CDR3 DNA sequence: TGTGCCAGCAGCGTAGCTAGGAACACCGGGGAGCTGTTTTTT.